This T cell receptor (beta chain) was profiled in a study of beta chain features in type 1 diabetes. Study-wide findings and caveats: Among patients with Type 1 diabetes, TCRB CDR3s were moderately but significantly shorter in every one of the four CD4+ subsets.

It was one heparinised blood draw, averaging around 110 mL, that each donor gave. Since all of the isolated RNA was reverse transcribed, expressed TCRB transcripts were what got sequenced. The protocol was immunoSEQ multiplex PCR, while the TCRdb copy is restricted to in-frame clones and leaves out a portion. Of about 28,000 clones listed, less than 70% are singletons. Remarks on this clone: Its antigen is unknown.

This CDR3 spans 14 amino acids. V gave up 5 bases and J gave up 4 bases; unmatched junction bases: 4. Germline loops: CDR1 SEHNR, CDR2 FQNEAQ (reference sequence). This clonotype was obtained from a woman between 18 and 29 years old with type 1 diabetes. The chain uses TRBV7-9 and TRBJ2-7; 11 bases align to TRBD2. Sequenced sample: Tregs from blood. The CDR3 coding sequence is TGTGCCAGCAGCCAGACTAGCGGGGCATACGAGCAGTACGTC. This sequence encodes CASSQTSGAYEQYV.